This TCR beta chain is drawn from a study of T cell responses to AZD1222 COVID-19 vaccine. CDR3 size: 12 residues. Trimming stripped 7 bases from V and 7 bases from J, with 10 bases between. With regard to this clone: Antigen specificity is unknown.

Notes on the study in general: Spike-specific TCR breadth and depth were elevated following two AZD1222 doses. The sample set comprised mostly white British donors with more females, and clonal diversity was possibly underestimated.

Method: immunoSEQ multiplex PCR; TCRdb's copy keeps in-frame clones and lacks some. The sample has under 150,000 clones, about 92% seen once. The sequence derives from an adult in good health. The sample in question was peripheral blood, obtained on day 0 of AZD1222 vaccination. The V and J genes are TRBV12-3 or TRBV12-4 and TRBJ1-4; D is undetermined. CDR3 region: CASTRFGEKLFF. CDR3 nucleotides: TGTGCCAGCACCAGGTTCGGTGAAAAACTGTTTTTT.